This T cell receptor (beta chain) stems from a study of blood T cell repertoires in COVID-19. Looking at the study overall: Sites across the United States, Italy and Spain contributed samples from acute and convalescent COVID-19. T cells, B-cell-depleted T cells, or PBMCs provided the cDNA or gDNA that served as material.

Germline CDR1 reads ENHRY; CDR2 reads SYGVKD. Losses at the gene ends were 8 bases for V and 6 bases for J; bases not matched to a gene: 4. The CDR3 runs 12 residues. Sequencing was performed with immunoSEQ multiplex PCR; in TCRdb, only in-frame clones are kept and a portion is missing. Altogether approximately 260,000 clones are present, around 89% being singletons, with the ten largest covering more than 0.95%. Participants were aged about 18 to 100 years, lived in around 25 US areas, and enrolled virtually. Participant-given clinical history determined each cohort assignment. This TCR came from a woman in her 40s with acute COVID-19. The sequenced sample was PBMCs or T cells enriched from blood (not recorded which). J is TRBJ1-5 and V is TRBV10-3; TRBD1 aligns across 7 bases. In DNA form, the CDR3 reads TGTGCCATCGGCAGGGACAGTCAGCCCCAGCATTTT. As protein: CAIGRDSQPQHF.